Listed here are 16 T cell receptor beta chains from one sample, sequenced in a study of blood T cell repertoires in COVID-19. TCRdb's table, derived via immunoSEQ multiplex PCR, lists solely in-frame clones and lacks some. Among under 250,000 clones listed, under 90% were seen once. The sequenced sample was peripheral blood. The origin of the receptors is a man in his 60s who had recovered from COVID-19.

The V and J genes are TRBV14 and TRBJ2-3, with 10 positions matching TRBD2. CDR1 SGHDN and CDR2 FVKESK come from the germline V gene. Unmatched junction bases numbered 7, after V lost 3 bases and J lost 4 bases. CDR3 length equals 16 residues. The CDR3 coding sequence is TGTGCCAGCAGCCAGTCCCGGACTAGCGGTCCAGATACGCAGTATTTT. Translating gives CASSQSRTSGPDTQYF.

The V call is TRBV5-8, the J call TRBJ2-7, with 7 bases matching TRBD1. V shed 3 bases and J 3 bases; nucleotides not matched to a gene: 9. The CDR3 covers 15 residues. The germline CDR1 and CDR2 sequences are SGHTS and YDEGEE. The CDR3 coding sequence is TGTGCCAGCAGCTCTCGACAGGGTGCTTACTACGAGCAGTACTTC. Protein sequence: CASSSRQGAYYEQYF.

The CDR3 DNA sequence: TGTGCCAGCAGTTACTCGTGGACAGGGGAACAGCCCCAGCATTTT. Its translation: CASSYSWTGEQPQHF. J is TRBJ1-5 and V is TRBV6-5, with 9 bases aligning to TRBD1. CDR3 size: 15 residues. Germline V gene data show CDR1 as MNHEY and CDR2 as SVGAGI. The V segment lost 0 bases and the J segment 7 bases; nucleotides outside the gene matches: 4.

This sequence joins TRBV27 and TRBJ2-7; 8 bases match TRBD2. This CDR3 is 15 amino acids long. With 3 bases clipped from V and 4 bases from J, the junction kept 8 bases outside the gene matches. The germline CDR1 and CDR2 sequences are MNHEY and SMNVEV (reference sequence). This chain's CDR3 is CASSFLGTSVYEQYF. The CDR3 DNA sequence: TGTGCCAGCAGTTTTCTTGGGACTAGTGTGTACGAGCAGTACTTC.

A note on this clone: At one of its ends the junction is not consistent with the germline gene, which may arise from a read error. This CDR3 is CASTPGQGPETLFF. CDR3 nucleotides: TGTGCCAGCACCCCGGGACAGGGCCCTGAAACACTGTTTTTT. The rearrangement links TRBV2 to TRBJ1-4, with 9 nucleotides matching TRBD1. CDR1 and CDR2 from the germline V gene are SNHLY and FYNNEI. The CDR3 runs 14 residues.

The V and J genes are TRBV11-3 and TRBJ2-2, with 9 bases aligning to TRBD1. The V gene end was trimmed by 5 bases and the J gene end by 6 bases; junction bases not matched to a gene: 10. The CDR3 totals 16 residues. The germline CDR1 and CDR2 sequences are SGHNT and YENEEA. The CDR3: CASSAAGTGRSGELFF. CDR3 in DNA: TGTGCCAGCAGCGCAGCCGGGACAGGGAGGTCCGGGGAGCTGTTTTTT. The full variable domain, completed using reference TRBV11-3 and TRBJ2-2, is EAGVVQSPRYKIIEKKQPVAFWCNPISGHNTLYWYLQNLGQGPELLIRYENEEAVDDSQLPKDRFSAERLKGVDSTLKIQPAELGDSAVYLCASSAAGTGRSGELFFGEGSRLTVL.

This clone was seen only once. For the CDR3, the DNA is TGTGCCAGCAGTCCGTTAGGTGGGGGGAGCCAGCCCCAGCATTTT. This codes for CASSPLGGGSQPQHF. J is TRBJ1-5 and V is TRBV28; a possible D gene is TRBD1 (5 bases). This CDR3 region has 15 residues. V lost 5 bases to trimming and J lost 7 bases, with 18 bases between them. CDR1 and CDR2 (germline): MDHEN, SYDVKM.

V gene TRBV27 combines with J gene TRBJ2-5; 9 bases fit TRBD1. V was clipped by 5 bases and J by 1 base; unmatched bases: 5. The CDR3 sequence is 15 residues long. CDR1 and CDR2 from the germline V gene are MNHEY and SMNVEV (reference sequence). CDR3 coding DNA: TGTGCCAGCAGTGGGCTGGACAGGGGCCAAGAGACCCAGTACTTC. As protein: CASSGLDRGQETQYF.

CDR3 nucleotides: TGTGCCAGCAGTTACGAGGGCGGTATCACTGAAGCTTTCTTT. This translates into CASSYEGGITEAFF. The rearrangement uses TRBV6-6 and TRBJ1-1; D is undetermined. This CDR3 has 14 residues. Trimming pared 2 bases from V and 4 bases from J, leaving 11 bases between. Germline V gene sequence: CDR1 MNHNY, CDR2 SVGAGI (reference sequence).

With respect to this clone: The CDR3 does not end in the conserved phenylalanine or tryptophan, so this is likely a read error. The DNA is left out, because the CDR3 cannot be placed on it with certainty; the CDR3 is given as TCRdb lists it. V usage is TRBV3-1 (or the pseudogene TRBV3-2) and J usage is TRBJ2-7; TRBD2 is the table's D call, not checked against the DNA. The germline V gene encodes CDR1 LGHDT and CDR2 YNNKEL (reference sequence). From its first to its last residue, the CDR3 has 14 amino acids. CDR3 in amino acids: CASSRAARLAGGTL.

V is TRBV7-6 and J is TRBJ1-4; 8 nucleotides line up with TRBD1. V dropped 4 bases and J dropped 3; count of bases not matched to a gene: 4. Germline values: CDR1 SGHVS, CDR2 FNYEAQ. The length of the CDR3 is 15 residues. The CDR3 DNA reads TGTGCCAGCAGCTCTACAGGGGGGCCTAATGAAAAACTGTTTTTT. It yields the protein CASSSTGGPNEKLFF.

The chain recombines TRBV7-2 with TRBJ2-1, with D maybe TRBD1 (6 bases). From germline, CDR1 is SGHTA and CDR2 FQGNSA. Trimming removed 0 bases at V and 15 bases at J, with 15 bases between. This CDR3 has 13 residues. For the CDR3, the DNA is TGTGCCAGCAGCTTAGCGGAGGACAGTCCTCGGTTCTTC. Protein: CASSLAEDSPRFF.

V gene TRBV19 combines with J gene TRBJ1-1, with 12 positions matching TRBD1. The ends lost 7 bases at V and 3 bases at J; junction bases unmatched: 6. The CDR3 spans 15 residues. Germline CDR1 reads LNHDA; CDR2 reads SQIVND (reference sequence). The CDR3 DNA sequence: TGTGCCAGTAAGGGACAGGGGGCGAGGGACACTGAAGCTTTCTTT. Translated, it gives CASKGQGARDTEAFF.

The chain couples TRBV11-3 to TRBJ2-2, with D possibly TRBD2 on 6 matching bases. Trimming took off 5 bases at V and 0 bases at J, with 16 bases between the two ends. Germline V gene sequence: CDR1 SGHNT, CDR2 YENEEA. The CDR3 covers 17 residues. This chain's CDR3 is CASSPGGAGTNTGELFF. CDR3 in DNA: TGTGCCAGCAGCCCCGGCGGGGCGGGGACGAACACCGGGGAGCTGTTTTTT.

This chain uses TRBV18 with TRBJ1-3; possible D gene TRBD1, 5 bases. Per germline, CDR1 KGHSH and CDR2 LQKENI. The germline V and J ends were trimmed by 2 bases and 0 bases, with 11 bases remaining between them. This CDR3 has 16 residues. CDR3 sequence reads: CASSPSTGSSGNTIYF. The CDR3 coding sequence is TGTGCCAGCTCACCATCCACAGGAAGCTCTGGAAACACCATATATTTT.

This chain uses TRBV6-5 with TRBJ2-1; D uncertain. Germline CDR1 MNHEY, CDR2 SVGAGI. The CDR3 contains 15 residues. V lost 8 bases and J lost 0, with 14 bases in between. The CDR3 spells CASLPTGSSYNEQFF. The DNA of the CDR3 is TGTGCCAGCCTCCCCACTGGTAGCTCCTACAATGAGCAGTTCTTC.